Listed below are T cell receptor beta chains from one sample, sequenced in a study of cytomegalovirus exposure and HLA in healthy donors. Profiling relied on immunoSEQ multiplex PCR, and the TCRdb table lists in-frame clones only, not all of them. The sample has approximately 140,000 clones; around 72% are singletons. The sequenced material came from PBMCs. The receptors come from a woman under 30 in good health and CMV-seronegative. CDR3s include the opening cysteine and the closing phenylalanine or tryptophan. D genes are given only for firm matches. Clone size is not always given. Where it is, it says once, few, many or a class for expanded clones.

>TRBJ1-5|NA|TRBD1|TRBV2|14
CASTDDRGNQPQHF
TGTGCCAGCACCGATGACAGGGGCAATCAGCCCCAGCATTTT
>TRBJ2-7|few|TRBD2|TRBV7-2|14
CASSLTSGLYEQYF
TGTGCCAGCAGCTTAACTAGCGGCCTCTACGAGCAGTACTTC
>TRBJ2-6|NA|NA|TRBV27|18
CASSLSRRVLNGANVLTF
TGTGCCAGCAGTTTATCGAGGAGGGTGTTGAATGGGGCCAACGTCCTGACTTTC
>TRBJ1-2|once|TRBD1|TRBV6-5|14
CASSYNRGNYGYTF
TGTGCCAGCAGTTACAACAGGGGGAACTATGGCTACACCTTC
>TRBJ2-7|once|TRBD2|TRBV30|13
CAWRREYSYEQYF
TGTGCCTGGAGGCGGGAGTACTCGTACGAGCAGTACTTC
>TRBJ1-1|NA|NA|TRBV19|13
CASTSHLNTEAFF
TGTGCCAGTACCAGTCATTTGAACACTGAAGCTTTCTTT
>TRBJ1-1|NA|NA|TRBV10-3|17
CAISQTGRPYTNTEAFF
TGTGCCATCAGCCAAACAGGGCGCCCTTATACGAACACTGAAGCTTTCTTT
>TRBJ1-5|NA|NA|TRBV9|13
CASSPGGGEDQHF
TGTGCCAGCAGCCCTGGAGGCGGGGAAGACCAGCATTTT
>TRBJ2-7|NA|NA|TRBV9|14
CASSVEQGPYEQYF
TGTGCCAGCAGCGTAGAGCAGGGGCCCTACGAGCAGTACTTC
>TRBJ2-5|NA|NA|TRBV30|13
CAWSVRIAETQYF
TGTGCCTGGAGTGTACGCATTGCGGAGACCCAGTACTTC
>TRBJ1-1|NA|NA|TRBV6-5|14
CASSSSISSTEAFF
TGTGCCAGCAGTTCCTCCATCTCCAGCACTGAAGCTTTCTTT
>TRBJ2-6|NA|TRBD2|TRBV10-3|14
CATGRETGANVLTF
TGTGCCACGGGGAGGGAAACTGGGGCCAACGTCCTGACTTTC
>TRBJ2-4|NA|NA|TRBV5-6|14
CASSLAVGVNIQYF
TGTGCCAGCAGCTTGGCCGTAGGGGTTAACATTCAGTACTTC
>TRBJ1-1|NA|TRBD1|TRBV7-8|14
CASSKTGVNTEAFF
TGTGCCAGCAGCAAGACAGGGGTTAACACTGAAGCTTTCTTT
>TRBJ1-2|NA|NA|TRBV29-1|15
CSVETLIGDFGGYTF
TGCAGCGTTGAAACCTTGATAGGGGATTTTGGTGGCTACACCTTC
>TRBJ1-2|NA|TRBD1|TRBV18|15
CASSQSRRGPNGYTF
TGTGCCAGCTCACAAAGCCGAAGGGGGCCGAATGGCTACACCTTC
>TRBJ2-3|NA|NA|TRBV19|12
CASSHTQDTQYF
TGTGCCAGTAGTCACACCCAGGATACGCAGTATTTT